The subject of this entry is one T cell receptor (beta chain). As yet, its antigen is unknown. There are 13 residues in the CDR3. Between the trimmed V and J ends, which lost 0 bases and 2 bases, there was a span of 4 bases. Germline V gene sequence: CDR1 LGHNA, CDR2 YNFKEQ. These data come from a study of T cells in localized non-small cell lung cancer. Broader study findings: Adjacent lung had a median 57 of the 100 largest tumor clones. Longer overall survival was associated with a higher density of T cells in the blood. Analysis by sequencing included only one tumor region, so heterogeneity remains possible.

Libraries were prepared by immunoSEQ multiplex PCR; TCRdb keeps only in-frame clonotypes and omits some of them. Seen here are about 26,000 clones, approximately 81% observed once, and the top ten hold 8.5% to 10%. The chain recombines TRBV4-2 with TRBJ1-2; D is unclear. The starting material was peripheral blood, obtained before any cancer treatment. This receptor was taken from a man between 35 and 75 years old with stage III squamous cell lung carcinoma. Written as DNA, the CDR3 is TGTGCCAGCAGCCAAGACCCAAACTATGGCTACACCTTC. It encodes CASSQDPNYGYTF.